A selection of T cell receptor beta chains follows, all from one sample in a study of CD8 T cells in ankylosing spondylitis. One entry per CDR3 protein, called by TCRdb with MiXCR from the 5' RACE reads. The table shows some 840,000 distinct CDR3 sequences, with approximately 12% occurring only once. Material: blood, either unsorted or a sorted T cell fraction (not recorded which). These receptors were obtained from a male donor with ankylosing spondylitis. The CDR3 runs from the conserved cysteine through the conserved F or W. Fields, in order: V gene, CDR3 protein.

V gene: TRBV6-6
CDR3 protein: CASSSFPVQPQHF

V gene: TRBV5-1
CDR3 protein: CASSLGEVGEETQYF

V gene: TRBV28
CDR3 protein: CASTYSRRSYNEQFF

V gene: TRBV5-1
CDR3 protein: CASSFTNSGNTIYF

V gene: TRBV6-5
CDR3 protein: CASSYQVSSGIQYF

V gene: TRBV27
CDR3 protein: CASTPRARNEQFF

V gene: TRBV20-1
CDR3 protein: CSARDTYNSPLHF

V gene: TRBV5-1
CDR3 protein: CASSLVLAAISYNEQFF

V gene: TRBV20-1
CDR3 protein: CSAPDRGRFQGYTF

V gene: TRBV20-1
CDR3 protein: CSASPSSRGTQYF

V gene: TRBV5-1
CDR3 protein: CASSGVGIDYNEQFF

V gene: TRBV7-6
CDR3 protein: CASSLGSRNYGYTF

V gene: TRBV10-3
CDR3 protein: CAISRGSGGETQYF

V gene: TRBV5-1
CDR3 protein: CASSTEPPYEQYF

V gene: TRBV2
CDR3 protein: CASRDRTGLYGYTF

V gene: TRBV7-3
CDR3 protein: CASSSGLASETQYF

V gene: TRBV6-5
CDR3 protein: CASSYGPGQTFF

V gene: TRBV15
CDR3 protein: CATSRDRGFGYTF

V gene: TRBV20-1
CDR3 protein: CSASSNWGTQYF

V gene: TRBV6-5
CDR3 protein: CASSYLLASNNEQFF

V gene: TRBV7-3
CDR3 protein: CASSLTRDTQTQYF

V gene: TRBV10-3
CDR3 protein: CAISESASGTQYF

V gene: TRBV4-2
CDR3 protein: CASSQDRDSAATNEKLFF

V gene: TRBV11-2
CDR3 protein: CASSPGTRSEQYF

V gene: TRBV7-6
CDR3 protein: CASSPFQGYEQYF

V gene: TRBV5-1
CDR3 protein: CASSLQISGASTDTQYF

V gene: TRBV24-1
CDR3 protein: CATSEAGQPQHF